Listed below are T cell receptor beta chains from one sample, sequenced in a study of T-cell reconstitution after alpha-beta-depleted transplantation in children. One entry per CDR3 protein, called by TCRdb with MiXCR from the PCR reads. Here the sample spans over 550,000 distinct CDR3 sequences, about 10% being singletons. Material: PBMCs from the stem cell graft donor, obtained from the stem cell graft. The source of these receptors is a human donor who donated a stem cell graft to a child with acute myeloid leukemia. The CDR3 runs from the conserved cysteine through the conserved F or W. Fields, in order: J gene, D gene, clone size, V gene, CDR3 DNA, CDR3 protein. The D gene is left open where the match is weak. Clone size appears in some rows only: once, few, many, or a class for an expanded clone.

j_call: TRBJ2-7
d_call: TRBD2
clone_size: few
v_call: TRBV20-1
cdr3_nt: TGCAGTGCTAGTTCGACTAGCGGGAGGGCCTACGAGCAGTACTTC
cdr3_aa: CSASSTSGRAYEQYF

j_call: TRBJ1-5
d_call: -
clone_size: many
v_call: TRBV20-1
cdr3_nt: TGCAGTGCCAAACGCGAGGATCAGCCCCAGCATTTT
cdr3_aa: CSAKREDQPQHF

j_call: TRBJ1-3
d_call: -
clone_size: -
v_call: TRBV29-1
cdr3_nt: TGCAGCGTTGGTTATGCAGGGGAGGGCAACACCATATATTTT
cdr3_aa: CSVGYAGEGNTIYF

j_call: TRBJ2-1
d_call: TRBD2
clone_size: -
v_call: TRBV7-2
cdr3_nt: TGTGCCAGCAGCCGTAGGACTAGCCCAGGCGGTGAGCAGTTCTTC
cdr3_aa: CASSRRTSPGGEQFF

j_call: TRBJ2-1
d_call: -
clone_size: -
v_call: TRBV11-1
cdr3_nt: TGTGCCAGCAGCCCACCAGCCGGAGGAGGGCGCTCCTACAATGAGCAGTTCTTC
cdr3_aa: CASSPPAGGGRSYNEQFF

j_call: TRBJ2-7
d_call: TRBD2
clone_size: -
v_call: TRBV7-9
cdr3_nt: TGTGCCAGCAGCTTAAACCCGTTGCTAGCGGGCTACGAGCAGTACTTC
cdr3_aa: CASSLNPLLAGYEQYF

j_call: TRBJ2-7
d_call: -
clone_size: many
v_call: TRBV6-1
cdr3_nt: TGTGCCAGCAGCCGCTTGATCCCCCTCTACGAGCAGTACTTC
cdr3_aa: CASSRLIPLYEQYF

j_call: TRBJ2-5
d_call: TRBD2
clone_size: many
v_call: TRBV7-2
cdr3_nt: TGTGCCAGCAGCTTAAGTCGCGGGAGGGTAGAGACCCAGTACTTC
cdr3_aa: CASSLSRGRVETQYF

j_call: TRBJ2-5
d_call: TRBD1
clone_size: -
v_call: TRBV20-1
cdr3_nt: TGCAGTGCACCGACAGGGCTAGAGACCCAGTACTTC
cdr3_aa: CSAPTGLETQYF

j_call: TRBJ2-7
d_call: -
clone_size: -
v_call: TRBV20-1
cdr3_nt: TGCAGTGCTAGAATTTCAACTGGTCCCTTTTACGAGCAGTACTTC
cdr3_aa: CSARISTGPFYEQYF

j_call: TRBJ2-5
d_call: TRBD1
clone_size: -
v_call: TRBV20-1
cdr3_nt: TGCAGTGCAAAAGGGGGCACACGCCCAAATTACTTC
cdr3_aa: CSAKGGTRPNYF

j_call: TRBJ2-1
d_call: -
clone_size: few
v_call: TRBV20-1
cdr3_nt: TGCAGTGCTAGAGTGGGCGGACGTATGGATGAGCAGTTCTTC
cdr3_aa: CSARVGGRMDEQFF